One and the same sample provided the 31 T cell receptor beta chains below, sequenced in a study of blood T cells in healthy people across ages. The use of a sample-barcoded 5' primer and a J-beta primer mix characterized a second PCR of about 7 to 12 cycles. TCRdb re-derived calls from the 5' RACE reads in MiXCR, one entry per CDR3 protein. This sample has some 1.5 million distinct CDR3 sequences, with about 28% found just once. The specimen sequenced was blood. These receptors all stem from a woman aged 25 to 45 in good health.

The gene calls are TRBV5-1 and TRBJ2-1; D could derive from TRBD1 or TRBD2 (7 bases each). V was pared by 3 bases and J by 5 bases, with 18 bases between. CDR1 and CDR2 (germline): SGHRS, YFSETQ. The CDR3 totals 16 residues. CDR3 nucleotide sequence: TGCGCCAGCAGCTCGATGCAGGGGGGGTCGAACAATGAGCAGTTCTTC. Amino acids: CASSSMQGGSNNEQFF.

The chain uses TRBV7-9 and TRBJ2-2; D unresolved. The CDR3 totals 17 residues. Trimming left V 8 bases short and J 2 bases short, with 21 bases between. Germline V lookup: CDR1 SEHNR, CDR2 FQNEAQ (reference sequence). The CDR3 sequence: CASVVKSGRQNTGELFF. DNA for the CDR3: TGTGCCAGCGTGGTGAAGTCCGGGCGACAAAACACCGGGGAGCTGTTTTTT.

This clonotype appeared a few times. One end of the junction varies from germline; a read error may be responsible. This rearrangement joins TRBV28 to TRBJ2-1; D ambiguous. CDR1 and CDR2 from the germline V gene are MDHEN and SYDVKM. CDR3 length equals 12 residues. CDR3 sequence reads: CAISLSWSEQFF. CDR3 in DNA: TGTGCCATCAGTTTATCATGGTCCGAGCAGTTCTTC.

The sample holds a few counts of this clonotype. V is TRBV4-1 and J is TRBJ2-3, with 16 bases that match TRBD2. CDR1 is MGHRA, CDR2 YSYEKL, per germline. The V segment lost 3 bases and the J segment 1 base; nucleotides outside the gene matches: 10. The CDR3 spans 20 residues. The CDR3: CASSHPGTSGGDPRTDTQYF. The CDR3 DNA is TGCGCCAGCAGCCACCCCGGGACTAGCGGGGGGGACCCTCGCACAGATACGCAGTATTTT.

This clonotype was detected many times. The chain is built from TRBV7-3 and TRBJ1-1; possible D gene TRBD1, 6 bases. CDR1 is SGHTA and CDR2 is FQGTGA in the germline V gene. The V gene lost 0 bases and the J gene lost 7 bases, with 12 bases spanning the gap. The CDR3 spans 14 residues. CDR3 in DNA: TGTGCCAGCAGCTTAACGGACAGAGGTCATGAAGCTTTCTTT. It codes for CASSLTDRGHEAFF.

The chain carries TRBV27 and TRBJ2-7; D is possibly TRBD2 (5 bases). Trimming took off 4 bases at V and 3 bases at J, with 19 bases between the two ends. Germline V gene lookup returns CDR1 MNHEY and CDR2 SMNVEV (reference sequence). CDR3 length equals 16 residues. CDR3 protein: CASSSPYTGSIYEQYF. DNA for the CDR3: TGTGCCAGCAGTTCGCCTTACACGGGGTCCATCTACGAGCAGTACTTC.

This clonotype has more than one count but fewer than ten. The chain recombines TRBV6-2 or TRBV6-3 with TRBJ1-5; possible D gene TRBD1, 6 bases. This CDR3 is 12 amino acids long. Germline V CDR1 and CDR2: MNHEY, SVGEGT. Trimming took 11 bases from V and 2 from J, leaving 10 bases between them. CDR3 nucleotides: TGTGCCGCCCGGACAGGCAATCAGCCCCAGCATTTT. Its translation: CAARTGNQPQHF.

This clonotype was seen at least ten times. The rearrangement links TRBV20-1 to TRBJ2-5; TRBD2 aligns across 10 bases. Unmatched junction bases numbered 6, after V lost 4 bases and J lost 1 base. The CDR3 loop spans 15 amino acids. CDR1 DFQATT and CDR2 SNEGSKA come from the germline V gene (reference sequence). CDR3 region: CSATLAGEFQETQYF. In DNA, the CDR3 is TGCAGTGCTACCCTAGCGGGAGAATTCCAAGAGACCCAGTACTTC.

About this clonotype itself: One end of the junction fails to match germline, which may point to a read error. This chain uses TRBV18 with TRBJ2-4; D may be TRBD1 (6 bases). The CDR3 totals 15 residues. The V gene's germline CDR1 is KGHSH and CDR2 LQKENI. The CDR3 protein is CTSSLKGDLPTGQYF. The DNA of the CDR3 is TGTACCAGCTCACTAAAGGGGGACCTACCTACGGGGCAGTACTTC.

V usage is TRBV28 and J usage is TRBJ1-2; 7 positions match TRBD1. After removal of 6 bases from V and 5 bases from J, the junction contained 9 bases not matched to a gene. The CDR3 is made up of 14 amino acids. Germline values: CDR1 MDHEN, CDR2 SYDVKM. The chain's CDR3 is CASSWGAGGYGYTF. As DNA, the CDR3 is TGTGCCAGCAGCTGGGGGGCAGGGGGATATGGCTACACCTTC.

This chain links TRBV12-3 or TRBV12-4 with TRBJ2-4; D may be TRBD2 (5 bases). Trimming took 10 bases from V and 2 from J, leaving 15 bases between them. The CDR3 covers 14 residues. The CDR3 loop reads CATQISSSKNIQYF. The CDR3 DNA is TGTGCCACTCAGATCTCTAGCTCCAAAAACATTCAGTACTTC.

The chain uses TRBV4-1 and TRBJ2-6; D may correspond to TRBD1 or TRBD2 (7 bases each). Germline V CDR1 and CDR2: MGHRA, YSYEKL. V lost 1 base, J lost 3 bases, and 13 bases lay in between. The CDR3 runs 17 residues. CDR3 DNA: TGCGCCAGCAGCCAAGGCAGGGGGAGGGATGGGGCCAACGTCCTGACTTTC. It is translated as CASSQGRGRDGANVLTF.

This clonotype was detected many times. This chain connects TRBV12-3 or TRBV12-4 to TRBJ1-1, with D uncertain. V was trimmed by 2 bases and J by 7 bases, leaving 11 bases between them. CDR3 length: 13 amino acids. This CDR3 reads CASSLLFGHEAFF. The CDR3 DNA reads as TGTGCCAGCAGTTTACTTTTCGGCCATGAAGCTTTCTTT.

V is TRBV20-1 and J is TRBJ1-2; D gene ambiguous. V was cut by 5 bases and J by 8 bases, with 15 bases left in between. Germline V gene lookup returns CDR1 DFQATT and CDR2 SNEGSKA (reference sequence). This CDR3 has 12 residues. The CDR3 nucleotides are TGCAGTGCTCTCGGTCGGGTCGGAGGCTACACCTTC. Protein: CSALGRVGGYTF.

This clonotype was seen a handful of times. The CDR3 loop reads CASSLLDPTLNEQYF. CDR3 DNA sequence: TGTGCCAGCAGTTTATTGGACCCTACACTTAATGAGCAGTACTTC. This chain joins TRBV6-1 and TRBJ2-4, with unresolved D. Trimming cost V 5 bases and J 13 bases, with 24 bases left between them. The length of the CDR3 is 15 residues. CDR1 and CDR2 (germline): MNHNS, SASEGT.

This clonotype was counted at least ten times. The CDR3 here is CASRQDRVNEQFF. The CDR3 coding sequence is TGTGCCAGCAGACAGGACAGGGTAAACGAGCAGTTCTTC. The J gene is TRBJ2-1, the V gene TRBV12-3 or TRBV12-4; 8 nucleotides align to TRBD1. This CDR3 region has 13 residues. Losses at the gene ends were 6 bases for V and 10 bases for J; bases not matched to a gene: 8.

The CDR3 nucleotides are TGTGCCAGCAGCTCCTCTGTGGAGGGCGGGGGCTCCTACGAGCAGTACTTC. It encodes CASSSSVEGGGSYEQYF. The rearrangement joins TRBV28 to TRBJ2-5; 7 bases match TRBD2. The DNA end is more similar to TRBJ2-7, so the J call may be wrong. This CDR3 comprises 17 residues. The germline V gene has CDR1 MDHEN and CDR2 SYDVKM.

Concerning this clonotype itself: This sequence may be a read error, since a much larger clone differs from it by one base. The J gene is TRBJ2-5, the V gene TRBV5-1; D perhaps matches TRBD1 (6 bases). The tail of the sequence fits TRBJ2-1 better, so the J call may be wrong. Germline V gene sequence: CDR1 SGHRS, CDR2 YFSETQ. The CDR3 runs 14 residues. The CDR3 protein is CASSRLQGQETQFF. For the CDR3, the DNA is TGCGCCAGCAGCCGACTTCAGGGACAAGAGACCCAGTTCTTC.

This clonotype was seen a single time. Likely a read error: the CDR3 ends without its conserved phenylalanine or tryptophan. V gene TRBV3-1 combines with J gene TRBJ2-4, with D possibly being TRBD1 (7 bases). The germline V gene has CDR1 LGHDT and CDR2 YNNKEL (reference sequence). This CDR3 is built from 14 residues. V gave up 2 bases and J gave up 13 bases, with 18 bases separating them. CDR3 protein: CASSQHDRDLEQYC. The CDR3 DNA is TGTGCCAGCAGCCAACATGACAGGGACTTGGAGCAGTACTGC.

The chain couples TRBV21-1 to TRBJ2-3; TRBD1, the D gene given by the table, was not confirmed from the DNA. TRBV21-1 is given as a pseudogene. CDR3 length equals 16 residues. CDR3 loop: CASSKSRGGDTDTQYF. For the CDR3, the DNA is TGTGCCAGCAGCAAAAGCCGGGGGGGCGACACAGATACGCAGTATTTT.

This clonotype was picked up one time. The genes are TRBV7-3 and TRBJ2-3; 14 bases fit TRBD2. V gave up 6 bases and J gave up 0 bases; unmatched junction bases: 8. This CDR3 comprises 18 residues. CDR1 and CDR2 from the germline V gene are SGHTA and FQGTGA. The CDR3 loop is CASRLPGLAGASTDTQYF. CDR3 bases: TGTGCCAGCAGATTGCCGGGACTAGCGGGGGCTAGCACAGATACGCAGTATTTT.

The rearrangement joins TRBV29-1 to TRBJ1-1; no clear D gene. V lost 4 bases and J lost 3, with 12 bases in between. The CDR3 contains 13 residues. Germline CDR1 is SQVTM and CDR2 is ANQGSEA. CDR3 sequence reads: CSVGGVMDTEAFF. The CDR3 DNA follows: TGCAGCGTTGGAGGAGTTATGGACACTGAAGCTTTCTTT.

The chain is built from TRBV2 and TRBJ2-1, with TRBD1 identical over 7 bases. Trimming removed 4 bases from V and 1 base from J; junction bases left unmatched: 4. The CDR3 consists of 15 residues. Germline V gives CDR1 SNHLY, CDR2 FYNNEI. As DNA, the CDR3 is TGTGCCAGCAGTGCCGAGACAGGGTCCTACAATGAGCAGTTCTTC. Encoded protein: CASSAETGSYNEQFF.

V and J are TRBV12-3 or TRBV12-4 and TRBJ2-7; tentative D call: TRBD2 (6 bases). Trimming cost V 1 base and J 7 bases, with 11 bases left between them. This CDR3 region has 13 residues. CDR3 in amino acids: CASSLVEEGEQYF. The CDR3 DNA reads as TGTGCCAGCAGTTTAGTTGAGGAGGGTGAGCAGTACTTC.

This clonotype has more than one count but fewer than ten. The chain is built from TRBV12-3 or TRBV12-4 and TRBJ2-3; TRBD1 agrees at 7 bases. The J call may be in error: the DNA end matches TRBJ1-3 better. CDR3 length equals 11 residues. The CDR3 is CASSFGDSIYF. Here the CDR3 DNA reads TGTGCCAGCAGTTTTGGGGACAGCATATATTTT.

Of note for this clonotype: Sequence at one end of the junction differs from germline and may be a read error. V gene TRBV20-1 combines with J gene TRBJ2-5, with TRBD2 matching over 12 bases. The CDR3 runs 14 residues. Germline V lookup: CDR1 DFQATT, CDR2 SNEGSKA (reference sequence). The CDR3 protein is CIAIGLAGGETQYF. CDR3 DNA sequence: TGCATTGCTATCGGTCTAGCGGGAGGGGAGACCCAGTACTTC.

In nucleotides, the CDR3 is TGTGCCAGCAGGATTTTACGTCAGTACGGAGTTCAAGAGACCCAGTACTTC. Translating gives CASRILRQYGVQETQYF. The chain couples TRBV21-1 to TRBJ2-5. TRBV21-1 counts as a pseudogene. This CDR3 is 17 amino acids long.

The J gene is TRBJ2-4, the V gene TRBV4-3; tentative D call: TRBD1 (5 bases). The closer fit of TRBJ2-7 to the DNA end suggests the J call may be wrong. Germline V gives CDR1 LGHNA, CDR2 YSLEER. CDR3 length: 15 residues. As DNA, the CDR3 is TGCGCCAGCAGCCAAGAGGGGCAGGGCCCCTACGAGCAGTACTTC. Amino acids: CASSQEGQGPYEQYF.

The chain uses TRBV7-2 and TRBJ2-1; 7 bases fit TRBD2. The V gene end was trimmed by 1 base and the J gene end by 5 bases; junction bases not matched to a gene: 5. Looked up from germline, CDR1 is SGHTA and CDR2 is FQGNSA. The CDR3 runs 15 residues. CDR3 DNA sequence: TGTGCCAGCAGCTTAGGGGGGGGAGCAAACAATGAGCAGTTCTTC. This gives the protein CASSLGGGANNEQFF.

The sample holds one count of this clonotype. The J gene is TRBJ2-1, the V gene TRBV10-3, with D perhaps TRBD1 or TRBD2 (5 bases each). V was shortened by 6 bases and J by 10 bases, with 19 bases between the two germline ends. Germline CDR1 reads ENHRY; CDR2 reads SYGVKD. The CDR3 runs 14 residues. As DNA, the CDR3 is TGTGCCATCAGAGCCGGGACGGGGCCCTACGAGCAGTTCTTC. It yields the protein CAIRAGTGPYEQFF.

The chain uses TRBV4-1 and TRBJ1-2; maybe TRBD1 (5 bases). Deletions cut 3 bases from V and 4 bases from J, with 18 bases between. This CDR3 is built from 16 residues. Per germline, CDR1 MGHRA and CDR2 YSYEKL. The CDR3 coding sequence is TGCGCCAGCAGCCAGCTTGAACCGGGACCGATCTATGGCTACACCTTC. It codes for CASSQLEPGPIYGYTF.